This T cell receptor (beta chain) originates from a study of CD8 T cells in Susac syndrome. Sequencing of TCR beta covered CD8+ and CD4+ T cells obtained from blood. After extraction with the RNeasy kit, about 0.45 to 1 ug of the RNA was reverse transcribed using random hexamers. TCRdb re-derived calls from the immunoSEQ multiplex PCR reads in MiXCR, one entry per CDR3 protein. The sample consists of 95,000 to 150,000 distinct CDR3 sequences, around 94% of them appearing once. Material for sequencing was CD8+ T cells from PBMCs. The source of this sequence is a human donor with Susac syndrome.

CDR3 region: CSGVDRGYEQYF. For the CDR3, the DNA is TGCAGCGGTGTAGACAGAGGGTACGAGCAGTACTTC. The chain carries TRBV29-1 and TRBJ2-7, with D perhaps being TRBD1 or TRBD2 (5 bases each). This CDR3 comprises 12 residues. Germline values: CDR1 SQVTM, CDR2 ANQGSEA. The V gene lost 7 bases and the J gene lost 4 bases, with 14 bases spanning the gap.